A single sample is the source of the 12 T cell receptor beta chains below, sequenced in a study of CD8 T cells in ankylosing spondylitis. Study-wide results and limits: Among TCR beta sequences, a motif of eight highly homologous variants appeared characteristic of ankylosing spondylitis blood.

Antigens of these TCRs are unknown. One entry per CDR3 protein results from TCRdb running MiXCR on the 5' RACE reads. Of some 220,000 distinct CDR3 sequences in the sample, 5.5% to 7.5% are singletons; the top ten hold 14%. The sample comprised blood, either unsorted or a sorted T cell fraction (not recorded which). Receptor source: a male donor with ankylosing spondylitis.

This clonotype showed up just a few times. The rearrangement joins TRBV27 to TRBJ2-1, with D possibly being TRBD1 or TRBD2 (5 bases each). The CDR3 has 15 residues. Per germline, CDR1 MNHEY and CDR2 SMNVEV (reference sequence). Trimming took 9 bases from V and 5 from J, leaving 20 bases between them. The CDR3 DNA sequence: TGTGCCAGTCGGGGACGGAACGGTAGGGACAATGAGCAGTTCTTC. Protein product: CASRGRNGRDNEQFF.

This clonotype showed up many times. The CDR3 loop reads CSARGLAGGRDTQYF. The CDR3 nucleotides read TGCAGTGCTAGGGGACTAGCGGGGGGAAGGGATACGCAGTATTTT. The chain recombines TRBV20-1 with TRBJ2-3, with TRBD2 matching 15 bases. Germline V gene sequence: CDR1 DFQATT, CDR2 SNEGSKA (reference sequence). The CDR3 consists of 15 residues. V was pared by 3 bases and J by 6 bases, with 4 bases of the junction left unmatched.

The V gene is TRBV7-9, the J gene TRBJ2-7, with D possibly being TRBD1 (6 bases). The germline gives CDR1 SEHNR, CDR2 FQNEAQ (reference sequence). The ends were cut back, 5 bases at V and 2 bases at J, with 13 bases in the middle. There are 14 residues in the CDR3. CDR3 region: CASSPRQAPYEQYF. The CDR3 DNA reads TGTGCCAGCAGCCCTAGACAGGCACCCTACGAGCAGTACTTC.

This clonotype appeared many times. The chain combines TRBV4-3 with TRBJ1-5; D gene unclear. CDR1 and CDR2 (germline): LGHNA, YSLEER. The CDR3 runs to 13 residues. Trimming cost V 1 base and J 4 bases, with 5 bases left between them. The CDR3, as DNA: TGCGCCAGCAGCCAAGTCCGTAATCAGCCCCAGCATTTT. As protein: CASSQVRNQPQHF.

This clonotype was seen ten or more times. The chain links TRBV6-1 to TRBJ1-2, with 9 bases that match TRBD1. The CDR3 is made up of 14 amino acids. The V gene's germline CDR1 is MNHNS and CDR2 SASEGT. V shed 5 bases, J shed 7 bases, and the junction held 8 bases outside the gene matches. CDR3 bases: TGTGCCAGCAGTCCGGAGGGGACAGGGATTGGCTACACCTTC. Translation: CASSPEGTGIGYTF.

This clonotype was seen ten or more times. The chain couples TRBV5-1 to TRBJ1-5, with D tentatively TRBD1 (6 bases). The germline V gene encodes CDR1 SGHRS and CDR2 YFSETQ. The CDR3 is 14 amino acids. Trimming shortened V by 4 bases and J by 5 bases, and 13 bases separated the two germline ends. CDR3 sequence reads: CASSGGLGDQPQHF. The CDR3 bases are TGCGCCAGCAGCGGGGGGCTTGGCGATCAGCCCCAGCATTTT.

The chain uses TRBV9 and TRBJ2-7; D ambiguous. The germline CDR1 and CDR2 sequences are SGDLS and YYNGEE. The CDR3 has 13 amino acids. The V end was cut by 4 bases, the J end by 6 bases, with 14 bases between. CDR3 sequence (DNA): TGTGCCAGCAGCACAAGCCTAATCGCCGAGCAGTACTTC. It specifies CASSTSLIAEQYF.

This clonotype was observed many times. The rearrangement joins TRBV10-3 to TRBJ1-5; possibly TRBD1 for D (5 bases). Germline CDR1 and CDR2: ENHRY and SYGVKD. V was cut by 2 bases and J by 6 bases, with 11 bases left in between. The CDR3 length is 14 residues. The CDR3 is CAISEPGIGQPQHF. DNA for the CDR3: TGTGCCATCAGTGAGCCAGGGATAGGTCAGCCCCAGCATTTT.

At least ten counts were recorded for this clonotype. The genes are TRBV7-3 and TRBJ2-1; tentatively, D is TRBD1 (7 bases). This CDR3 contains 21 residues. Germline V gene lookup returns CDR1 SGHTA and CDR2 FQGTGA. Trimming removed 1 base at V and 2 bases at J, with 27 bases between. The CDR3 DNA is TGTGCCAGCAGCTTAAGTAATCCCGACAGGGCGCGACTAGGCCCCTACAATGAGCAGTTCTTC. Translating gives CASSLSNPDRARLGPYNEQFF.

The chain couples TRBV6-1 to TRBJ1-4, with TRBD1 matching 9 bases. V was clipped by 6 bases and J by 8 bases; unmatched bases: 13. Looked up from germline, CDR1 is MNHNS and CDR2 is SASEGT. The length of the CDR3 is 16 residues. CDR3 nucleotide sequence: TGTGCCAGCAGGCCTCGATTGGACAGGGGAAAGGAAAAACTGTTTTTT. This gives the protein CASRPRLDRGKEKLFF.

This clonotype was seen many times. The rearrangement uses TRBV28 and TRBJ2-7; D may be TRBD2 (5 bases). V was trimmed by 7 bases and J by 6 bases, leaving 16 bases between them. Germline CDR1 is MDHEN and CDR2 is SYDVKM. CDR3 length: 13 residues. The CDR3 is CASNGNTRVEQYF. The CDR3 DNA reads TGTGCCAGCAATGGCAACACTAGGGTCGAGCAGTACTTC.

V gene TRBV11-2 combines with J gene TRBJ2-1; the D is unclear. This CDR3 comprises 10 residues. The germline V gene has CDR1 SGHAT and CDR2 FQNNGV. Trimming removed 2 bases from V and 16 bases from J, with 9 bases in between. CDR3 sequence reads: CASSLNSVFF. The CDR3 nucleotides read TGTGCCAGCAGCTTAAATTCAGTTTTCTTC.